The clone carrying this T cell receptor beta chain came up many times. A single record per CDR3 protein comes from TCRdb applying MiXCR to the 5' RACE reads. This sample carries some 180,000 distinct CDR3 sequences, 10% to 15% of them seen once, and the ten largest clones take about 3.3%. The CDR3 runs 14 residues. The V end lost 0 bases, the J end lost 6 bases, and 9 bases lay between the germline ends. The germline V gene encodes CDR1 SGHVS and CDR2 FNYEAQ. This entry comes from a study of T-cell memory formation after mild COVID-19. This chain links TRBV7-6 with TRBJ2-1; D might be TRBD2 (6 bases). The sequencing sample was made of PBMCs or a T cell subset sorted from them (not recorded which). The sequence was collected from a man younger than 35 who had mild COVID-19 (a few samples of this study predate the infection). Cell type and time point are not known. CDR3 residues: CASSLASLANEQFF. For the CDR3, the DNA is TGTGCCAGCAGCTTAGCGTCACTAGCCAATGAGCAGTTCTTC.